A single T cell receptor beta chain is shown here with its context. Under the authors' procedure: Reference gene primers were amplified, and this amplification served to estimate nucleated cell counts. The data were produced by immunoSEQ multiplex PCR, yet TCRdb's version contains in-frame clones alone and is incomplete. D and trimming come from the DNA, and the V and J calls and clone size come from that table. This sample has about 380,000 clones, with about 85% found just once. This specimen belongs to a study of blood T cell repertoires in COVID-19. Study background: Samples representing acute and convalescent COVID-19 were sourced from the United States, Italy and Spain.

V was clipped by 1 base and J by 7 bases, with 7 bases between them. This CDR3 contains 13 residues. Germline-derived CDR1 and CDR2 are KGHSH and LQKENI. This chain joins TRBV18 and TRBJ2-2, with D possibly TRBD1 on 6 matching bases. The sample was peripheral blood. The origin of this receptor is a woman under 30 with acute or convalescent COVID-19. CDR3 protein: CASSPQGDGELFF. DNA of the CDR3: TGTGCCAGCTCACCACAGGGGGACGGGGAGCTGTTTTTT. Using reference TRBV18 and TRBJ2-2 for the parts outside the CDR3, the full variable domain is NAGVMQNPRHLVRRRGQEARLRCSPMKGHSHVYWYRQLPEEGLKFMVYLQKENIIDESGMPKERFSAEFPKEGPSILRIQQVVRGDSAAYFCASSPQGDGELFFGEGSRLTVL.